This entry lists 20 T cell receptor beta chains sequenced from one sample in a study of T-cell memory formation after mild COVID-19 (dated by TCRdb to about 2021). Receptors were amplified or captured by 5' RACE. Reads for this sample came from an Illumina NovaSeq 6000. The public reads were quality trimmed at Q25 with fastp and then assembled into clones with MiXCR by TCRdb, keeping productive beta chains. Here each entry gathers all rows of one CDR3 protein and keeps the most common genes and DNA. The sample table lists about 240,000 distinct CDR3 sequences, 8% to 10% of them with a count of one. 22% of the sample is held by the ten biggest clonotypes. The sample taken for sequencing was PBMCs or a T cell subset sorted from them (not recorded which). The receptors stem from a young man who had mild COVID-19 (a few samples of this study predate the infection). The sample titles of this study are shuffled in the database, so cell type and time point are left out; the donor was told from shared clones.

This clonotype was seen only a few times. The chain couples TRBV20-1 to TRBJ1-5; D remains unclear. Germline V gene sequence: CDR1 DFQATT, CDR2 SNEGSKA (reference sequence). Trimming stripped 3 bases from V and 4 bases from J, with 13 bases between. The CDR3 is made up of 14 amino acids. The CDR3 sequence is CSASGRVRNQPQHF. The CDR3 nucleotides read TGCAGTGCTAGTGGTCGGGTTCGGAATCAGCCCCAGCATTTT.

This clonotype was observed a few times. The CDR3 region is CASSLGQGSGETQYF. CDR3 DNA: TGTGCCAGCAGCTTAGGGCAGGGAAGCGGTGAGACCCAGTACTTC. The chain uses TRBV11-3 and TRBJ2-5; possibly TRBD1 or TRBD2 for D (5 bases each). The V gene's germline CDR1 is SGHNT and CDR2 YENEEA. The CDR3 totals 15 residues. V was cut by 1 base and J by 5 bases, with 14 bases left in between.

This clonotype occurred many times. CDR3 sequence: CASSPRGPPYEQYF. The CDR3 coding sequence is TGCGCCAGCAGCCCGAGAGGCCCCCCCTACGAGCAGTACTTC. V and J are TRBV10-1 and TRBJ2-7; D is ambiguous. V was cut by 6 bases and J by 2 bases, with 14 bases left in between. The CDR3 runs to 14 residues. Per germline, CDR1 WNHNN and CDR2 SYGVQD (reference sequence).

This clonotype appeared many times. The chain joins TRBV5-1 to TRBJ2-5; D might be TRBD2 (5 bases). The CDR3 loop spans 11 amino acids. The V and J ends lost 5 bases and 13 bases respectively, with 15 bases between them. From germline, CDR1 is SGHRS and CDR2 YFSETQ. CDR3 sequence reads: CASRTSTGMYF. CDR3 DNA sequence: TGCGCCAGCAGGACTTCAACGGGGATGTACTTC.

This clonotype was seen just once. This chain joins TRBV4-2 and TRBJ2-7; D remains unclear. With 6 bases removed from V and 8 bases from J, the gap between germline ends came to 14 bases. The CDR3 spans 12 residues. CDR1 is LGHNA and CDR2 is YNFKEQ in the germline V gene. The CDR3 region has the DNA TGTGCCAGCAGTCCGGACCTGGAGCAGCAGTACTTC. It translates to CASSPDLEQQYF.

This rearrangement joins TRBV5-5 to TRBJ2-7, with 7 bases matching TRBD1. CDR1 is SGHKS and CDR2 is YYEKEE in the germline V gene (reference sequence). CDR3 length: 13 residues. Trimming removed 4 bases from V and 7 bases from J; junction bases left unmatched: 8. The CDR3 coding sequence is TGTGCCAGCAGCCGAACTACAGGGGCAGAGCAGTACTTC. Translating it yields CASSRTTGAEQYF.

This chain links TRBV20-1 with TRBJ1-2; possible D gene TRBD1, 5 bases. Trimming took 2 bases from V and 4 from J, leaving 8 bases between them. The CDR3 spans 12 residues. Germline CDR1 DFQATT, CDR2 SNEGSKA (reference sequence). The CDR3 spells CSARQGFYGYTF. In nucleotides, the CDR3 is TGCAGTGCTAGACAGGGTTTCTATGGCTACACCTTC.

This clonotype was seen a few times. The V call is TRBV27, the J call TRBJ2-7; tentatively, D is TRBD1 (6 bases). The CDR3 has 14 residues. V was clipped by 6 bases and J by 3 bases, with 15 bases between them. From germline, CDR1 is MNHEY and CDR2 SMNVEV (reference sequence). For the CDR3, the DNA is TGTGCCAGCAGGGGGAGTGGGACATACTACGAGCAGTACGTC. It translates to CASRGSGTYYEQYV.

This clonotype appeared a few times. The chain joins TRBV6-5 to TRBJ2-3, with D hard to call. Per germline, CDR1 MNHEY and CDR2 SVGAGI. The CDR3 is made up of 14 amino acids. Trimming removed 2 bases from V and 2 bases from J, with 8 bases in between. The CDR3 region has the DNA TGTGCCAGCAGTTACGGCCACCCCACAGATACGCAGTATTTT. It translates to CASSYGHPTDTQYF.

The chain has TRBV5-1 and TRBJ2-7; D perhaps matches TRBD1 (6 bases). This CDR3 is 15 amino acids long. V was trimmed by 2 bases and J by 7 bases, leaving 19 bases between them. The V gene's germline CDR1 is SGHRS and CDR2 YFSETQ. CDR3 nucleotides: TGCGCCAGCAGCTTTCAGTCAGGGGTCTCACGGGAGCAGTACTTC. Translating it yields CASSFQSGVSREQYF.

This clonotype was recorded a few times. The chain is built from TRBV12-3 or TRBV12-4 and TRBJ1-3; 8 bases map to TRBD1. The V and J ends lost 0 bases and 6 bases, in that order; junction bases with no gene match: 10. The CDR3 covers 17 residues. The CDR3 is CASSLAIQGAEANTIYF. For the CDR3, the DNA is TGTGCCAGCAGTTTAGCGATCCAGGGGGCAGAGGCAAACACCATATATTTT.

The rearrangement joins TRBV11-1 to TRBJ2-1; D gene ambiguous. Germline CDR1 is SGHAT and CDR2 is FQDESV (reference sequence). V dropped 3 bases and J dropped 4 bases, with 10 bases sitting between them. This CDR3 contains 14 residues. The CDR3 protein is CASSFLSEYNEQFF. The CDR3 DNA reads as TGTGCCAGCAGCTTTCTAAGCGAATACAATGAGCAGTTCTTC.

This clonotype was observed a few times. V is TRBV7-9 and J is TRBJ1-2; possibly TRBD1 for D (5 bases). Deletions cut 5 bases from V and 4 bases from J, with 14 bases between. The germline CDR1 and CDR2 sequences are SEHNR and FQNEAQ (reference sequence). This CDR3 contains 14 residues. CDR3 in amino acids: CASSPQGGPYGYTF. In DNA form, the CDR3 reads TGTGCCAGCAGCCCCCAGGGAGGCCCCTATGGCTACACCTTC.

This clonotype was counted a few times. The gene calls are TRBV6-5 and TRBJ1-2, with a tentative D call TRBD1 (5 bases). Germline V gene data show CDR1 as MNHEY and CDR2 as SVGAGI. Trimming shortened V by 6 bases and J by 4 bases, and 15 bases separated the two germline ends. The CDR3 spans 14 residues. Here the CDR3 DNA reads TGTGCCAGCAGGGTCGACGAGGGGACCTATGGCTACACCTTC. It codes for CASRVDEGTYGYTF.

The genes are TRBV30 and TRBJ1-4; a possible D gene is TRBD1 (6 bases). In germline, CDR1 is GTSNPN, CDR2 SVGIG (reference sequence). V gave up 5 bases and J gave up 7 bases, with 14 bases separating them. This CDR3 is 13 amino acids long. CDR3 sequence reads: CAWGGGLSEKLFF. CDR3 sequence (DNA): TGTGCCTGGGGGGGGGGGCTGAGTGAAAAACTGTTTTTT.

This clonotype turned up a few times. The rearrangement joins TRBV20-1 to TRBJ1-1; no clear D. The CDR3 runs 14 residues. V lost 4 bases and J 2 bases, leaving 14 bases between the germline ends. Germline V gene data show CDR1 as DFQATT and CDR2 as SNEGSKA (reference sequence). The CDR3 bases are TGCAGTGCTATTTCCGGGCCGGTTAACACTGAAGCTTTCTTT. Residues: CSAISGPVNTEAFF.

In DNA, the CDR3 is TGTGCCAGCACTGGAGTCCACGAGCAGTACTTC. It encodes CASTGVHEQYF. The rearrangement uses TRBV6-1 and TRBJ2-7; D not certain. This CDR3 is 11 amino acids long. V was shortened by 7 bases and J by 5 bases, with 9 bases between the two germline ends. Germline V gene data show CDR1 as MNHNS and CDR2 as SASEGT.

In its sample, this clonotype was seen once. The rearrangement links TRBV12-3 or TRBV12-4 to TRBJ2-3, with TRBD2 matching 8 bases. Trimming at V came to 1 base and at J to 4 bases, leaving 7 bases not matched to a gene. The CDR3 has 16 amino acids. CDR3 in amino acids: CASSLEGPRGADTQYF. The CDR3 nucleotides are TGTGCCAGCAGTTTAGAAGGTCCGCGGGGGGCAGATACGCAGTATTTT.

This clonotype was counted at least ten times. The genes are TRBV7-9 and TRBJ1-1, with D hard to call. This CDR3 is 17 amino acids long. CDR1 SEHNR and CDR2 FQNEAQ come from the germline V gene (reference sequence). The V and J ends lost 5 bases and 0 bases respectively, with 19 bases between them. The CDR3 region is CASSNVLAKGLNTEAFF. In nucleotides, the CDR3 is TGTGCCAGCAGCAACGTCCTGGCTAAGGGCCTGAACACTGAAGCTTTCTTT.

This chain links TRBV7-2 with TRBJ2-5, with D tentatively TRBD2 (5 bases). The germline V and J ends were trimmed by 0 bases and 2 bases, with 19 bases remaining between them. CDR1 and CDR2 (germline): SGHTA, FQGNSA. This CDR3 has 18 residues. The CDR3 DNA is TGTGCCAGCAGCTTAGCGTTTCTGCCGGGGAGCATTCAAGAGACCCAGTACTTC. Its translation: CASSLAFLPGSIQETQYF.